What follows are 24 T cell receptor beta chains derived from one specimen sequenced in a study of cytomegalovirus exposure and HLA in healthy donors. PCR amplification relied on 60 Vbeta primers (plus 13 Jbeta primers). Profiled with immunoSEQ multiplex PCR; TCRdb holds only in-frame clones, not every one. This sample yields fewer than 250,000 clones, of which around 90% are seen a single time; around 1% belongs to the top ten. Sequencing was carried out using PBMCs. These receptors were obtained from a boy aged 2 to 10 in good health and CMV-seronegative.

The chain's CDR3 is CSVRATNTGELFF. For the CDR3, the DNA is TGCAGCGTTCGAGCGACTAACACCGGGGAGCTGTTTTTT. J is TRBJ2-2 and V is TRBV29-1; no clear D gene. The CDR3 is 13 residues long. Trimming shortened V by 5 bases and J by 2 bases, and 9 bases separated the two germline ends. Germline CDR1 is SQVTM and CDR2 is ANQGSEA.

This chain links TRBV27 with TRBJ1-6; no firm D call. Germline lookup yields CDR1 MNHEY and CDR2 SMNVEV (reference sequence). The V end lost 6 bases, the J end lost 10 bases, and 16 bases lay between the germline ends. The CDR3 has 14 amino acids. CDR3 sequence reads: CASRSLPSFSPLHF. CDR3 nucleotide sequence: TGTGCCAGCAGATCACTGCCCTCGTTCTCACCCCTCCACTTT.

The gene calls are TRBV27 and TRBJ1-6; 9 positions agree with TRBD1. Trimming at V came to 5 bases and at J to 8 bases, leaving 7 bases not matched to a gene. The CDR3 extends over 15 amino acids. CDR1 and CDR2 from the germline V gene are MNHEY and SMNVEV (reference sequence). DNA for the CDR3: TGTGCCAGCAGTGGGAGGGACAGGGTTGATTCACCCCTCCACTTT. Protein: CASSGRDRVDSPLHF.

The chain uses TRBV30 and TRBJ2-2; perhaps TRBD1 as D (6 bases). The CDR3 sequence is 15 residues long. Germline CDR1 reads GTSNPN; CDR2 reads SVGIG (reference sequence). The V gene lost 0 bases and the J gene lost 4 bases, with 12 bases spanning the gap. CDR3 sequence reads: CAWSVPGASTGELFF. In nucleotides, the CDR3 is TGTGCCTGGAGTGTACCAGGGGCCAGCACCGGGGAGCTGTTTTTT.

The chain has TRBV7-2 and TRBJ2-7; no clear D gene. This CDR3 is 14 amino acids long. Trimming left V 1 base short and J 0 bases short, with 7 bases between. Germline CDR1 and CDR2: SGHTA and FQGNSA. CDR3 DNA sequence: TGTGCCAGCAGCTTAGTCGCAGACTCCTACGAGCAGTACTTC. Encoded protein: CASSLVADSYEQYF.

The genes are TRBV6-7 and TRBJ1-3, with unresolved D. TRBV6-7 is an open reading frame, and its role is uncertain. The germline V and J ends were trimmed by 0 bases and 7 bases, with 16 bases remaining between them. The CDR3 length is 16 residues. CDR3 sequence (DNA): TGTGCCAGCAGTTACTCGACACGTTTGGTTGCGAACACCATATATTTT. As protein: CASSYSTRLVANTIYF.

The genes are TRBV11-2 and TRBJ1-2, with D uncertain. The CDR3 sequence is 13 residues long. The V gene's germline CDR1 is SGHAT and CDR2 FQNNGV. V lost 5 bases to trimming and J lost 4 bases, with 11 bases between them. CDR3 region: CASSIGGFYGYTF. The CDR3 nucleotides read TGTGCCAGCAGCATCGGCGGGTTCTATGGCTACACCTTC.

In DNA, the CDR3 is TGTGCCAGCAGCTCGGCCGGGGAGACCTACGAGCAGTACTTC. Protein: CASSSAGETYEQYF. The chain links TRBV14 to TRBJ2-7; D might be TRBD2 (5 bases). Between the trimmed V and J ends, which lost 5 bases and 2 bases, there was a span of 13 bases. The germline V gene encodes CDR1 SGHDN and CDR2 FVKESK. The CDR3 length is 14 residues.

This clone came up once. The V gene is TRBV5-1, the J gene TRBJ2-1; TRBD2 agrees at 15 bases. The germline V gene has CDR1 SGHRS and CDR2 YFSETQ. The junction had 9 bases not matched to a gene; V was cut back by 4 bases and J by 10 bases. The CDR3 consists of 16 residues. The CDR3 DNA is TGCGCCAGCAGCGTTCGGGGACTAGCGGGAGGAGGAGAGCAGTTCTTC. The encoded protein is CASSVRGLAGGGEQFF.

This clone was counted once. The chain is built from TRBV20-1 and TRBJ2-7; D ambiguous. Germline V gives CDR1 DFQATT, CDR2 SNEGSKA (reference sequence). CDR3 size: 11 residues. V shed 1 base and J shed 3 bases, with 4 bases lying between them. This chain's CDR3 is CSARAVYEQYF. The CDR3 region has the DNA TGCAGTGCTAGAGCCGTCTACGAGCAGTACTTC.

The CDR3 nucleotides read TGTGCCAGCAGCTCCCAGCGGACCGAGTCACATTTCACTGAAGCTTTCTTT. This encodes CASSSQRTESHFTEAFF. The J gene is TRBJ1-1, the V gene TRBV5-5; D remains ambiguous. Per germline, CDR1 SGHKS and CDR2 YYEKEE (reference sequence). The CDR3 spans 17 residues. Trimming took off 3 bases at V and 4 bases at J, with 22 bases between the two ends.

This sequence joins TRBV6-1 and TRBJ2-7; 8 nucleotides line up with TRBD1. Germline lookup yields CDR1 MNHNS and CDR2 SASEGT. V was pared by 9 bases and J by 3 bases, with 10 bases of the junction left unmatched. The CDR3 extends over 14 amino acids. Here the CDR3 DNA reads TGTGCCAGTGGGCTCGGACAGGGCCTCTACGAGCAGTACTTC. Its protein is CASGLGQGLYEQYF.

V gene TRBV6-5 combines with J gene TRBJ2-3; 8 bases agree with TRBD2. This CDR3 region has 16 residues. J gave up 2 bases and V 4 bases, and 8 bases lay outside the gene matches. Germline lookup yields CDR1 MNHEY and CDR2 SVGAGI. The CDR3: CASSSWGAGDTDTQYF. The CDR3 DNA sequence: TGTGCCAGCAGTTCGTGGGGAGCGGGGGACACAGATACGCAGTATTTT.

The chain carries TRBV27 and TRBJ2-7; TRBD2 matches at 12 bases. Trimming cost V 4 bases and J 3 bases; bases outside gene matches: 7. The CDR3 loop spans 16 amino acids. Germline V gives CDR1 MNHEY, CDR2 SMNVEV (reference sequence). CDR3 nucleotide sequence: TGTGCCAGCAGTTCACGGACTAGCGGGGTCTTCTACGAGCAGTACTTC. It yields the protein CASSSRTSGVFYEQYF.

CDR3 residues: CASSPGTGTPNYGYTF. CDR3 coding DNA: TGTGCCAGCAGTCCCGGGACAGGCACTCCTAACTATGGCTACACCTTC. The V and J genes are TRBV5-4 and TRBJ1-2, with 8 bases aligning to TRBD1. Losses at the gene ends were 5 bases for V and 0 bases for J; bases not matched to a gene: 9. The germline V gene has CDR1 SGHNT and CDR2 YYREEE (reference sequence). CDR3 length equals 16 residues.

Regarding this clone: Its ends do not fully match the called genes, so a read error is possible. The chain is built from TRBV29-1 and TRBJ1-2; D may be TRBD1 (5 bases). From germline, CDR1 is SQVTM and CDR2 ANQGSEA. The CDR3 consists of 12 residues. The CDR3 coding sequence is TGCAGCGTTGAAGATTCGATCCAGGGTATCGACTTC. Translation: CSVEDSIQGIDF.

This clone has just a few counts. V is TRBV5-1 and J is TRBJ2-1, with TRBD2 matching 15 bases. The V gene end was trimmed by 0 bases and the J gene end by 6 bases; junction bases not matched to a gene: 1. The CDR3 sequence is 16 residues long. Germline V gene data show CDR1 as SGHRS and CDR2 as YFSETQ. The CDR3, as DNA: TGCGCCAGCAGCTTGGGGACTAGCGGGAGGGCCAATGAGCAGTTCTTC. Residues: CASSLGTSGRANEQFF.

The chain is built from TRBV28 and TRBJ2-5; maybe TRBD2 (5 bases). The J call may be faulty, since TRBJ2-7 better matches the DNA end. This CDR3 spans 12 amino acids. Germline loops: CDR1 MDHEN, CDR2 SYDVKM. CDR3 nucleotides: TGTGCCAGCAGTTTCCGGACTGACGAGCAGTACTTC. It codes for CASSFRTDEQYF.

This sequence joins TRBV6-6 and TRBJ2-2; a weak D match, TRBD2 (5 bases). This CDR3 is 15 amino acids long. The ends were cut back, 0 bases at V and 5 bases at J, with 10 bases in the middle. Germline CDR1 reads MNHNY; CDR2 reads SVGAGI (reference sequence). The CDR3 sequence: CASSYSSRDTGELFF. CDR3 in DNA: TGTGCCAGCAGTTACTCTTCGAGGGATACCGGGGAGCTGTTTTTT.

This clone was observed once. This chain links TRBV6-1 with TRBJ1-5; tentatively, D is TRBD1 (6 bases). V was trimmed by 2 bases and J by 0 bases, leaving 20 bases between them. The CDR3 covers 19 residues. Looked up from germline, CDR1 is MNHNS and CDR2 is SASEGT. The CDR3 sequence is CASSELRGQISYSNQPQHF. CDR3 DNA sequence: TGTGCCAGCAGTGAACTTAGAGGACAGATCTCCTATAGCAATCAGCCCCAGCATTTT.

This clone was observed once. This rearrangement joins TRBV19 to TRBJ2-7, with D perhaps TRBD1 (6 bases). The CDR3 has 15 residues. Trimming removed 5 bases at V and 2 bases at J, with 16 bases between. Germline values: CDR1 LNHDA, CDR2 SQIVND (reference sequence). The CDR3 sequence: CASSPTPGQTYEQYF. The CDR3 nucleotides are TGTGCCAGTAGTCCAACCCCCGGACAGACCTACGAGCAGTACTTC.

The CDR3 DNA reads TGTGCCAGCGGACCGGGACAGGGAACCTCACCCCTCCACTTT. Translating it yields CASGPGQGTSPLHF. This chain joins TRBV28 and TRBJ1-6; 9 bases agree with TRBD1. The CDR3 spans 14 residues. V lost 8 bases and J lost 10; bases outside the gene matches: 9. CDR1 is MDHEN, CDR2 SYDVKM, per germline.

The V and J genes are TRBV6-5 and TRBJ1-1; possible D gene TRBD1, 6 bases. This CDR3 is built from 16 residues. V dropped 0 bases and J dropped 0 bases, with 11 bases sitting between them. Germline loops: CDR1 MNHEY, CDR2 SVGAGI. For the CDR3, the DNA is TGTGCCAGCAGTTACTCCTGGACAGCCCTGAACACTGAAGCTTTCTTT. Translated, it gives CASSYSWTALNTEAFF.

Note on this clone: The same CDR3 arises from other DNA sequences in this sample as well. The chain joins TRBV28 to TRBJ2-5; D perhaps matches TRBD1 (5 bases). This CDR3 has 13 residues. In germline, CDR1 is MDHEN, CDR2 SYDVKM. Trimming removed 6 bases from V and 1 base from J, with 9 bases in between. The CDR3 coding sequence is TGTGCCAGCAGAAGGCAGGGCCAAGAGACCCAGTACTTC. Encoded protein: CASRRQGQETQYF.